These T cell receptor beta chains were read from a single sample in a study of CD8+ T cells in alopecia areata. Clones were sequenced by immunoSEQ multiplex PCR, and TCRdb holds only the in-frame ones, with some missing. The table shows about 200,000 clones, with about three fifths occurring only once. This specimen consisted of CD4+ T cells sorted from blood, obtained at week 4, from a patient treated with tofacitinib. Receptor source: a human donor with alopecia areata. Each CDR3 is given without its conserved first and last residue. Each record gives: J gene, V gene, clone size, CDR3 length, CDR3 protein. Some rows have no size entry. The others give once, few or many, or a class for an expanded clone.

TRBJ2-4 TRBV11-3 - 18 ASSLDQLTSGNIAKNIQY
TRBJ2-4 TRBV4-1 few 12 ASSQPGEVDIQY
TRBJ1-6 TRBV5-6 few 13 ASSNSTAYNSPLH
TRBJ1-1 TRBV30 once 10 AWSVPNTEAF
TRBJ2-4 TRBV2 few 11 ASSGGQPNIQY
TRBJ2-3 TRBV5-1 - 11 ASKDGNTDTQY
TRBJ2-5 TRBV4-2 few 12 ASSQETGTRQQY
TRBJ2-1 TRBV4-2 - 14 ASSQASSGGYNEQF
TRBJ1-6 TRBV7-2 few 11 ASSNRGNSPLH
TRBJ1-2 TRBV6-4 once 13 ASSQSKYKNYGYT
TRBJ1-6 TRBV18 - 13 ASSQVAGQGAPLH
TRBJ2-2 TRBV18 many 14 ASSPPTSLLTGELF
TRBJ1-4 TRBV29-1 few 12 SVTFRGANEKLF
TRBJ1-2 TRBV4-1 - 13 ASSQEVLVNYGYT
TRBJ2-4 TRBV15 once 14 ATSRDSLANRNIQY
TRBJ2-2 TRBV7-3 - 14 ASSISTGGLTGELF
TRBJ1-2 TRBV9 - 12 ASSAEGKNYGYT
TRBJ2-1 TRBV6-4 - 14 ASSGRAKSSYNEQF
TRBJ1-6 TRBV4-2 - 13 ASSQVRTGNSPLH
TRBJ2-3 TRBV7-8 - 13 ASSLAWGSTDTQY
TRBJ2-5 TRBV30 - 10 AWKGYQETQY
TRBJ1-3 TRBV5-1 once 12 ASSQGHSGNTIY
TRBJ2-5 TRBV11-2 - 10 ASSLEAGYQY
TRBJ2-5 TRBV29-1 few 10 SVAQGQETQY
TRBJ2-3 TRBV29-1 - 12 SVGWDRSTDTQY
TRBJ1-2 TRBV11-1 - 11 ASSTGRVSGYT
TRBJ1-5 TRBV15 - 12 ATSRGQSNQPQH
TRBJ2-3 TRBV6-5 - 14 ASSYSQRVLAGQQY
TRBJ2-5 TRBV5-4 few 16 ASSLDGASGGAAETQY
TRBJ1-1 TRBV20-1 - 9 SASSVTEAF
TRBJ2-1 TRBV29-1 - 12 SVQRSAGGNEQF
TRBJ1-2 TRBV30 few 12 AWSVFRKNYGYT
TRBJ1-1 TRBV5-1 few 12 ASSLVGQDTEAF
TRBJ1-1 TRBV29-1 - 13 SVERGSGEVTEAF
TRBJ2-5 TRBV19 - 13 APDKTDHDEETQY